Following are 6 T cell receptor beta chains from one sample sequenced in a study of OX40 agonist ivuxolimab in advanced cancers. Repertoires were generated with immunoSEQ multiplex PCR, while TCRdb's copy carries only in-frame clones and drops some. The repertoire holds some 76,000 clones, with 93% as singletons. The input for sequencing was CD4+ or CD8+ T cells sorted from blood, taken in a trial of the OX40 agonist ivuxolimab. These receptors were collected from an adult with an advanced solid tumor such as melanoma, head and neck, liver or kidney cancer.

This clone has a single count. The rearrangement uses TRBV27 and TRBJ1-2; D is unclear. Trimming took off 0 bases at V and 8 bases at J, with 10 bases between the two ends. The length of the CDR3 is 13 residues. Germline lookup yields CDR1 MNHEY and CDR2 SMNVEV (reference sequence). In DNA, the CDR3 is TGTGCCAGCAGTTTATCAAAGGGATCAGGCTACACCTTC. Translated, it gives CASSLSKGSGYTF.

In the case of this clone: The sample has other DNA sequences that encode this CDR3 too. The rearrangement links TRBV30 to TRBJ1-5, with D uncertain. This CDR3 spans 14 amino acids. Looked up from germline, CDR1 is GTSNPN and CDR2 is SVGIG (reference sequence). Deletions cut 3 bases from V and 0 bases from J, with 9 bases between. The CDR3 nucleotides read TGTGCCTGGAGCCCCGGGATTAGCAATCAGCCCCAGCATTTT. It is translated as CAWSPGISNQPQHF. Supplemented by reference TRBV30 and TRBJ1-5, the full variable domain reads SQTIHQWPATLVQPVGSPLSLECTVEGTSNPNLYWYRQAAGRGLQLLFYSVGIGQISSEVPQNLSASRPQDRQFILSSKKLLLSDSGFYLCAWSPGISNQPQHFGDGTRLSIL.

The V and J genes are TRBV19 and TRBJ2-5; the match to TRBD1 covers 9 bases. The CDR3 consists of 17 residues. J was trimmed by 10 bases and V by 0 bases; bases with no gene match: 15. CDR1 and CDR2 from the germline V gene are LNHDA and SQIVND (reference sequence). CDR3 protein: CASSIDLRGQGSHDQYF. The CDR3 DNA is TGTGCCAGTAGTATAGATCTGAGGGGACAGGGATCTCACGACCAGTACTTC.

The rearrangement uses TRBV5-6 and TRBJ1-1; maybe TRBD1 (5 bases). Trimming left V 0 bases short and J 8 bases short, with 17 bases between. Germline CDR1 and CDR2: SGHDT and YYEEEE. The CDR3 covers 15 residues. In DNA form, the CDR3 reads TGTGCCAGCAGCTTGGACTTAACAGGACTCTACGAAGCTTTCTTT. Protein sequence: CASSLDLTGLYEAFF.

The V and J genes are TRBV30 and TRBJ1-1; D is unresolved. V lost 0 bases to trimming and J lost 3 bases, with 8 bases between them. The CDR3 has 13 amino acids. Germline assignment: CDR1 GTSNPN and CDR2 SVGIG (reference sequence). The CDR3 region is CAWSVTGYTEAFF. The CDR3, as DNA: TGTGCCTGGAGTGTTACGGGGTACACTGAAGCTTTCTTT.

The CDR3 bases are TGTGCCAGCAGTACAGGGGGCTATGGCTACACCTTC. Translation gives CASSTGGYGYTF. The chain uses TRBV25-1 and TRBJ1-2; 8 bases align to TRBD1. This CDR3 has 12 residues. Germline CDR1 MGHDK, CDR2 SYGVNS. V gave up 5 bases and J gave up 4 bases; unmatched junction bases: 0.